These 13 T cell receptor beta chains share one sample of origin, sequenced in a study of patients and donors after allogeneic stem cell transplantation. TCRdb independently ran MiXCR on the RT-PCR reads; one entry per CDR3 protein. The profile shows some 230,000 distinct CDR3 sequences, 14% of them singletons. Sequences were obtained from blood, either unsorted or a sorted T cell fraction (not recorded which). The receptors shown here come from a human donor who was either an allogeneic HSCT recipient or a stem cell or donor lymphocyte infusion donor (not recorded which). It is not recorded whose cells these are; they may come from a transplant donor.

This clonotype was seen a few times. The chain carries TRBV5-5 and TRBJ2-3; 10 bases map to TRBD1. V gave up 2 bases and J gave up 5 bases; unmatched junction bases: 5. In germline, CDR1 is SGHKS, CDR2 YYEKEE (reference sequence). CDR3 length: 15 amino acids. The CDR3 protein is CASSLRQGALDTQYF. CDR3 bases: TGTGCCAGCAGCTTAAGACAGGGGGCACTAGATACGCAGTATTTT.

This clonotype was observed many times. The V gene is TRBV6-1, the J gene TRBJ2-2; D uncertain. V lost 7 bases to trimming and J lost 1 base, with 7 bases between them. The V gene's germline CDR1 is MNHNS and CDR2 SASEGT. The CDR3 has 13 residues. The DNA of the CDR3 is TGTGCCAGCAACTCTGGGAACACCGGGGAGCTGTTTTTT. Residues: CASNSGNTGELFF.

This chain links TRBV5-1 with TRBJ2-7; 11 bases agree with TRBD1. The trim removed 0 bases at V and 10 bases at J, leaving 6 bases unmatched. The CDR3 runs 14 residues. Germline V gives CDR1 SGHRS, CDR2 YFSETQ. The CDR3 here is CASSLAGDRGVQYF. DNA for the CDR3: TGCGCCAGCAGCTTGGCGGGGGACAGGGGGGTACAGTACTTC.

V and J are TRBV20-1 and TRBJ2-5, with unresolved D. The CDR3 has 14 amino acids. V was cut by 0 bases and J by 5 bases, with 13 bases left in between. Germline loops: CDR1 DFQATT, CDR2 SNEGSKA (reference sequence). CDR3 in DNA: TGCAGTGCTAGAGATCTTATCGCCGGGGAGACCCAGTACTTC. Amino acid sequence: CSARDLIAGETQYF.

This clonotype was observed at least ten times. The V and J genes are TRBV5-6 and TRBJ1-2, with a weak D call TRBD1 (5 bases). Deletions cut 0 bases from V and 3 bases from J, with 15 bases between. This CDR3 spans 16 amino acids. CDR1 and CDR2 from the germline V gene are SGHDT and YYEEEE. CDR3 sequence (DNA): TGTGCCAGCAGCTTGGTCGGAGGGACGAACTACTATGGCTACACCTTC. Residues: CASSLVGGTNYYGYTF.

The table lists this clonotype with a few counts. The rearrangement links TRBV27 to TRBJ2-7; 7 bases are shared with TRBD1. The CDR3 contains 14 residues. J was trimmed by 5 bases and V by 5 bases; bases with no gene match: 9. Germline-derived CDR1 and CDR2 are MNHEY and SMNVEV (reference sequence). The CDR3 reads CASSPHGQVHEQYF. The CDR3 DNA reads as TGTGCCAGCAGTCCCCACGGACAGGTCCACGAGCAGTACTTC.

This clonotype was seen many times. The rearrangement joins TRBV7-2 to TRBJ2-1; possibly TRBD1 for D (5 bases). Trimming removed 7 bases at V and 3 bases at J, with 16 bases between. The CDR3 runs to 15 residues. Germline V gene data show CDR1 as SGHTA and CDR2 as FQGNSA. CDR3 sequence reads: CASTRTAGHYNEQFF. In DNA, the CDR3 is TGTGCCAGCACCCGAACGGCAGGACACTACAATGAGCAGTTCTTC.

This clonotype came up many times. The rearrangement joins TRBV6-5 to TRBJ1-1; D uncertain. This CDR3 is built from 14 residues. Per germline, CDR1 MNHEY and CDR2 SVGAGI. V dropped 2 bases and J dropped 1 base, with 8 bases sitting between them. The CDR3: CASSYGSWNTEAFF. CDR3 nucleotides: TGTGCCAGCAGTTACGGGTCCTGGAACACTGAAGCTTTCTTT.

This clonotype was seen more than once but under ten times. The V and J genes are TRBV27 and TRBJ2-1, with TRBD2 matching 8 bases. Losses at the gene ends were 5 bases for V and 6 bases for J; bases not matched to a gene: 18. Germline V gene lookup returns CDR1 MNHEY and CDR2 SMNVEV (reference sequence). The CDR3 sequence is 18 residues long. CDR3 in amino acids: CASSRHRGGTSLGNEQFF. In DNA form, the CDR3 reads TGTGCCAGCAGTCGCCATCGAGGGGGGACTAGTCTAGGCAATGAGCAGTTCTTC.

The rearrangement links TRBV4-2 to TRBJ2-5; 14 bases are a match to TRBD2. The ends lost 2 bases at V and 4 bases at J; junction bases unmatched: 3. The CDR3 has 16 residues. The germline V gene has CDR1 LGHNA and CDR2 YNFKEQ. The CDR3 loop is CASSQSTSGGGETQYF. The CDR3 DNA sequence: TGTGCCAGCAGCCAATCGACTAGCGGGGGGGGAGAGACCCAGTACTTC.

This clonotype is a singleton in its sample. The genes are TRBV7-3 and TRBJ2-1; TRBD1 agrees at 8 bases. Germline V gene data show CDR1 as SGHTA and CDR2 as FQGTGA. V lost 2 bases and J lost 12; bases outside the gene matches: 12. This CDR3 has 15 amino acids. The CDR3 nucleotides are TGTGCCAGCAGCTTACGGGCAGGGGGCCCGGATGGGCAGTTCTTC. Residues: CASSLRAGGPDGQFF.

This clonotype was seen more than once but under ten times. This chain links TRBV5-1 with TRBJ2-1; weak D call: TRBD2 (7 bases). The CDR3 runs 14 residues. Deletions cut 7 bases from V and 5 bases from J, with 16 bases between. Per the germline V gene, CDR1 is SGHRS and CDR2 is YFSETQ. The CDR3 coding sequence is TGCGCCAGCGGACTAGGAGGGGGGGACAATGAGCAGTTCTTC. This translates into CASGLGGGDNEQFF. Full variable domain (missing parts from reference TRBV5-1 and TRBJ2-1): KAGVTQTPRYLIKTRGQQVTLSCSPISGHRSVSWYQQTPGQGLQFLFEYFSETQRNKGNFPGRFSGRQFSNSRSEMNVSTLELGDSALYLCASGLGGGDNEQFFGPGTRLTVL.

This clonotype has just a few counts. The J gene is TRBJ1-2, the V gene TRBV12-3 or TRBV12-4, with 9 positions matching TRBD1. V shed 6 bases and J 8 bases; nucleotides not matched to a gene: 10. This CDR3 region has 14 residues. Here the CDR3 reads CASRLTGGEQGYTF. Written as DNA, the CDR3 is TGTGCCAGCAGACTGACAGGGGGTGAGCAGGGCTACACCTTC.